This T cell receptor (beta chain) derives from a study of shared clonotypes between healthy human individuals. Across the study: For every donor, three CD4 naive, three CD4 memory, two CD8 naive and one CD8 memory plates were used.

Regarding this clone: The antigen is unknown.

Overall study findings and caveats: Estimated clonotype richness was generally higher in naive than memory subsets.

Over several immunoSEQ plates, each subset's genomic DNA was distributed in even portions. Per the study methods: For the immunoSEQ data, sequences were junction-only without quality scores, so filtering differed. Method: immunoSEQ multiplex PCR; TCRdb's copy keeps in-frame clones and lacks some. The D gene and trimming were derived from the DNA, and the V and J assignments and clone size from that table. Here the sample spans 1,400,000 or so clones, approximately 98.5% being singletons. Looked up from germline, CDR1 is SGHAT and CDR2 is FQNNGV. V lost 1 base to trimming and J lost 5 bases, with 14 bases between them. The CDR3 is 16 residues long.

Sequenced input: naive CD4+ T cells sorted from blood. Subset reported: CD45RA+ positively selected. This receptor was identified in a man aged 30-40 years in good health. This sequence joins TRBV11-2 and TRBJ1-4; D unresolved. CDR3 DNA sequence: TGTGCCAGCAGCTTAGCGAGGACCAACCGGAATGAAAAACTGTTTTTT. Protein product: CASSLARTNRNEKLFF.